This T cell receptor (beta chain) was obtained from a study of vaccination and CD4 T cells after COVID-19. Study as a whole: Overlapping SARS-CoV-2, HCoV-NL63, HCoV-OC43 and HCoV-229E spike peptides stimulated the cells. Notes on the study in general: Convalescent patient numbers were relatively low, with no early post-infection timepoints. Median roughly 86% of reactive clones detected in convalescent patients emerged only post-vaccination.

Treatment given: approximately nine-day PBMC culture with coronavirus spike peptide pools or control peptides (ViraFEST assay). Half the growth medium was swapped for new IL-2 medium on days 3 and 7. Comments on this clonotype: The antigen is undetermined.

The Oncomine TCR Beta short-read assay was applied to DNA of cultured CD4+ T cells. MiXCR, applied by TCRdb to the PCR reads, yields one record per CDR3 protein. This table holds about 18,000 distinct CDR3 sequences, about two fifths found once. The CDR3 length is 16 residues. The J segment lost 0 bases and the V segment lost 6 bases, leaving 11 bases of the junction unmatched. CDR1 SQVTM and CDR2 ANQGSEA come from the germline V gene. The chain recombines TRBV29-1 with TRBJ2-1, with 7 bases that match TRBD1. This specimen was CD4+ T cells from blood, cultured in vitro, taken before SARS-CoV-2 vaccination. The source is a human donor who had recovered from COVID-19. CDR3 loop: CSVGKGADPSYNEQFF. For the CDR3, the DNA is TGCAGCGTCGGGAAGGGGGCTGATCCCTCCTACAATGAGCAGTTCTTC.